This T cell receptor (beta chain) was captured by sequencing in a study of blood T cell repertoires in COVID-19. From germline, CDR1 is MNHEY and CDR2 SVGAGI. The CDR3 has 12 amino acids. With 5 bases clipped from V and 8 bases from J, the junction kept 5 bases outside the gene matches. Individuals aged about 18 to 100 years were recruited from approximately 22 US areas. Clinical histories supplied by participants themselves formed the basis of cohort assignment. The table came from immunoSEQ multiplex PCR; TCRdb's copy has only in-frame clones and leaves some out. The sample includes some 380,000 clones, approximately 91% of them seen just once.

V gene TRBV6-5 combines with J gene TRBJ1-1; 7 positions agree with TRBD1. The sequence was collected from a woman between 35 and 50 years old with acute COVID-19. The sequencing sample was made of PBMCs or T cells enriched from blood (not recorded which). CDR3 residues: CASSQQGREAFF. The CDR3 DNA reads TGTGCCAGCAGTCAACAGGGGAGGGAAGCTTTCTTT.